This T cell receptor (beta chain) was recovered during a study of T-cell reconstitution after alpha-beta-depleted transplantation in children. V was shortened by 1 base and J by 1 base, with 7 bases between the two germline ends. The CDR3 totals 14 residues. CDR1 is SGHRS and CDR2 is YFSETQ in the germline V gene. Using unique molecular identifiers, the investigators prepared the TCRbeta library. TCRdb used MiXCR to reprocess the PCR reads, holding one entry per CDR3 protein. The sample contains some 260,000 distinct CDR3 sequences, about 24% of which appear only once. Study findings and constraints: Reportedly, roughly two months post-transplant, alpha-beta T cells arose from several hundred expanded graft clones. T-cell counts and diversity at one year following transplant were attributed mainly to newly produced T cells. From surviving recipient T cells and thymic progenitors came the high day-60 TCRbeta diversity observed in some patients.

For this clonotype: Its specificity is not known.

The chain links TRBV5-1 to TRBJ2-3; D not resolved. The sequence came from a female patient under 10 years old who had a stem cell transplant for congenital amegakaryocytic thrombocytopenia, so the T cells may come from the graft donor. The source was PBMCs, mostly from graft donor cells, collected 360 days after TCRalphabeta/CD19-depleted stem cell transplant. Here the CDR3 DNA reads TGCGCCAGCAGCTTGAGCACGGGCACAGATACGCAGTATTTT. It specifies CASSLSTGTDTQYF.